Listed here are 5 T cell receptor beta chains from one sample, sequenced in a study of blood T cell repertoires in COVID-19. Produced via immunoSEQ multiplex PCR; TCRdb's table is partial and in-frame only. This sample carries about 210,000 clones, 70% to 85% of them seen once, and the ten largest clones take about 7.8%. What was sequenced was peripheral blood. These receptors all stem from an elderly woman with COVID-19, enrolled during active disease.

The chain joins TRBV3-1 (or the pseudogene TRBV3-2) to TRBJ1-2; 7 bases are a match to TRBD1. Per germline, CDR1 LGHDT and CDR2 YNNKEL (reference sequence). The CDR3 sequence is 13 residues long. Unmatched junction bases numbered 3, after V lost 1 base and J lost 7 bases. The CDR3 DNA reads as TGTGCCAGCAGCCAAGGGGCAGGGGGTGGCTACACCTTC. Its translation is CASSQGAGGGYTF.

The chain has TRBV7-3 and TRBJ1-1; TRBD1 might be the D (6 bases). The CDR3 is made up of 15 amino acids. Trimming removed 2 bases at V and 5 bases at J, with 15 bases between. CDR1 SGHTA and CDR2 FQGTGA come from the germline V gene. CDR3 protein: CASSLGQGRETEAFF. The CDR3 region has the DNA TGTGCCAGCAGCTTAGGTCAGGGGAGAGAAACTGAAGCTTTCTTT. Supplemented by reference TRBV7-3 and TRBJ1-1, the full variable domain reads GAGVSQTPSNKVTEKGKYVELRCDPISGHTALYWYRQSLGQGPEFLIYFQGTGAADDSGLPNDRFFAVRPEGSVSTLKIQRTERGDSAVYLCASSLGQGRETEAFFGQGTRLTVV.

The rearrangement joins TRBV10-2 to TRBJ1-6; TRBD1 is a possible D gene (5 bases). CDR1 and CDR2 from the germline V gene are WSHSY and SAAADI. The CDR3 sequence is 14 residues long. Trimming took off 7 bases at V and 9 bases at J, with 16 bases between the two ends. CDR3 nucleotides: TGCGCCAGCACCGGGACCCGGGAGGGTTCACCCCTCCACTTT. Its translation: CASTGTREGSPLHF.

This chain connects TRBV10-2 to TRBJ2-7, with 9 bases identical to TRBD1. CDR1 is WSHSY and CDR2 is SAAADI in the germline V gene. The CDR3 totals 12 residues. The junction had 4 bases not matched to a gene; V was cut back by 8 bases and J by 5 bases. The CDR3 loop reads CASAGTGNEQYF. In nucleotides, the CDR3 is TGCGCCAGCGCCGGGACAGGGAACGAGCAGTACTTC.

The V gene is TRBV7-9, the J gene TRBJ1-2; the match to TRBD1 covers 7 bases. The CDR3 spans 13 residues. CDR1 is SEHNR and CDR2 is FQNEAQ in the germline V gene (reference sequence). V dropped 8 bases and J dropped 7; count of bases not matched to a gene: 10. CDR3 protein: CASEQGVKGGYTF. CDR3 DNA sequence: TGTGCCAGCGAGCAGGGGGTAAAAGGTGGCTACACCTTC.